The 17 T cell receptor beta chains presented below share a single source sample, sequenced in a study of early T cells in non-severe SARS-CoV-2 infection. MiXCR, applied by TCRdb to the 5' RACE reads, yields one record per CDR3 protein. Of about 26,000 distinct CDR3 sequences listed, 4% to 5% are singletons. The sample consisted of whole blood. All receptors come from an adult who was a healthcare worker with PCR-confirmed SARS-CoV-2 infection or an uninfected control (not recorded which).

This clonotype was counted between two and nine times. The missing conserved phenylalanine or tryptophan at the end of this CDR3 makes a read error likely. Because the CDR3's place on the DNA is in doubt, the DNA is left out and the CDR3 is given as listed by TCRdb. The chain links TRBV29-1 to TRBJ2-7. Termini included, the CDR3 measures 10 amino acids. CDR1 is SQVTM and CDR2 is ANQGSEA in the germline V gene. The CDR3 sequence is CSVECGESSG.

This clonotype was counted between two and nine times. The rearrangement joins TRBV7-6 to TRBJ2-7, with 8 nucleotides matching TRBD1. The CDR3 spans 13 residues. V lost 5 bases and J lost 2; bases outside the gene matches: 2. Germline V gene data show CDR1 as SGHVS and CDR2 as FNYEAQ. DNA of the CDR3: TGTGCCAGCAGCGCGGACAGGGCCTACGAGCAGTACTTC. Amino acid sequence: CASSADRAYEQYF.

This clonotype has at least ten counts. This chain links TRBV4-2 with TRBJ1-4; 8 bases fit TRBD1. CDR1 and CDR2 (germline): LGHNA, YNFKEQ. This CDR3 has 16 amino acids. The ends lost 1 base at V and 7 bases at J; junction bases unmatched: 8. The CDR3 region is CASSQGEGTGAEKLFF. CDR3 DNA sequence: TGTGCCAGCAGCCAAGGTGAAGGGACAGGAGCTGAAAAACTGTTTTTT.

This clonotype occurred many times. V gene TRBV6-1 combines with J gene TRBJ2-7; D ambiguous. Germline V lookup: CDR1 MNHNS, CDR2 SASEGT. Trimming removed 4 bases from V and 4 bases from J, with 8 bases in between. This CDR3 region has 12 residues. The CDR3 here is CASSGVGYEQYF. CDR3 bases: TGTGCCAGCAGTGGCGTCGGGTACGAGCAGTACTTC.

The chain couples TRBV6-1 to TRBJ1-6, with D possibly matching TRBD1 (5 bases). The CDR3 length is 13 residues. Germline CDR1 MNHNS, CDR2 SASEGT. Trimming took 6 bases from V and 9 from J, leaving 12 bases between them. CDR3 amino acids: CASSSGVRSPLHF. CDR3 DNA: TGTGCCAGCAGCTCGGGGGTTCGTTCACCCCTCCACTTT.

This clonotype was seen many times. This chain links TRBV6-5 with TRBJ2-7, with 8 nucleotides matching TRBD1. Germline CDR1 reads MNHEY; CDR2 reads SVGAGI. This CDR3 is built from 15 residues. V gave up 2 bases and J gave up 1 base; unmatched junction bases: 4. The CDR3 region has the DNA TGTGCCAGCAGTTACGGACAGGGCATTTCCTACGAGCAGTACTTC. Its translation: CASSYGQGISYEQYF.

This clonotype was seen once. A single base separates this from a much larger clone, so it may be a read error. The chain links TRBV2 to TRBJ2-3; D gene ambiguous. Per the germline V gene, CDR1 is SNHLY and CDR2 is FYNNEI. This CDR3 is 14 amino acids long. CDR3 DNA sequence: TGTGCCAACAGTGACCGAACCTCCACAGATACGCAGTATTTT. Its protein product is CANSDRTSTDTQYF.

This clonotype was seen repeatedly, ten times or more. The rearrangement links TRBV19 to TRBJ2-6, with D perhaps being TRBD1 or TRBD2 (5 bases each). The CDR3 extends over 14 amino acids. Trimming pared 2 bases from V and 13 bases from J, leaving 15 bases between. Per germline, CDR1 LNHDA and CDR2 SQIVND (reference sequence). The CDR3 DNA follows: TGTGCCAGTAGTATATACCGGGACGTGGAAGTCCTGACTTTC. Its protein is CASSIYRDVEVLTF.

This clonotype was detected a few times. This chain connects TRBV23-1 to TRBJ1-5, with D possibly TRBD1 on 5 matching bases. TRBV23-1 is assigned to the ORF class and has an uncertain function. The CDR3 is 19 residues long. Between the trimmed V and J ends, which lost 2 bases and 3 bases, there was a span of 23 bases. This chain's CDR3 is CASSQGLGDGPFPNQPQHF. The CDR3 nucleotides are TGCGCCAGCAGTCAAGGGTTAGGGGACGGACCATTCCCCAATCAGCCCCAGCATTTT.

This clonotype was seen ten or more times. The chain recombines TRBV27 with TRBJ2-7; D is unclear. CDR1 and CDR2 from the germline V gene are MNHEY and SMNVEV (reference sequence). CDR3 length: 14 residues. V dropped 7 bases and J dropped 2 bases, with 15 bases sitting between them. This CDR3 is CASTLTTGAYEQYF. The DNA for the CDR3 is TGTGCCAGCACCCTGACGACGGGTGCCTACGAGCAGTACTTC.

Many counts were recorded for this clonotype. The CDR3 DNA reads as TGTGCCAGCAGCCCTGGCGGTAATGAAAAACTGTTTTTT. It codes for CASSPGGNEKLFF. The chain combines TRBV6-6 with TRBJ1-4; D unresolved. Germline CDR1 is MNHNY and CDR2 is SVGAGI (reference sequence). The CDR3 is 13 amino acids. Between the trimmed V and J ends, which lost 6 bases and 4 bases, there was a span of 9 bases.

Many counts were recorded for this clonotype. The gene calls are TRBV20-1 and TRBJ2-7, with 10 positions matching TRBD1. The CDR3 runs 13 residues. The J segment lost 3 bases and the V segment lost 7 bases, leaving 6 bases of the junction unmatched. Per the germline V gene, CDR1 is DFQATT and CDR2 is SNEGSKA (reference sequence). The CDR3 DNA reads TGCAGTGTGCCCGGGACAGGGGACTACGAGCAGTACTTC. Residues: CSVPGTGDYEQYF.

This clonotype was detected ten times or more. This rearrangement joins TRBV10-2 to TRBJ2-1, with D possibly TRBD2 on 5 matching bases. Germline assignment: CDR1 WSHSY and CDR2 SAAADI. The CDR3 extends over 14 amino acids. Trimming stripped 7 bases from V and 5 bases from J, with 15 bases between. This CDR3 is CASIDGGFHNEQFF. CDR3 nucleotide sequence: TGCGCCAGCATAGATGGCGGGTTCCACAATGAGCAGTTCTTC.

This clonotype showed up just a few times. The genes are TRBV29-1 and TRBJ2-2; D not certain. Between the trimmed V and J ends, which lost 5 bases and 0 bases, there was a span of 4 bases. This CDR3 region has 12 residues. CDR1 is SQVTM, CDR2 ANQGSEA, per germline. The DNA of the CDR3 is TGCAGCGTTCGCGCGAACACCGGGGAGCTGTTTTTT. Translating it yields CSVRANTGELFF.

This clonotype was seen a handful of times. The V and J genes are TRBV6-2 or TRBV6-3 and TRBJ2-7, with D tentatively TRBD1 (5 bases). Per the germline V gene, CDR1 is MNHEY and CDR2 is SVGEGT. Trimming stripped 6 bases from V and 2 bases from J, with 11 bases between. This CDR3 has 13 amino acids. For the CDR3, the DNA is TGTGCCAGCAGCCGGCAGGGAACCTACGAGCAGTACTTC. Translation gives CASSRQGTYEQYF.

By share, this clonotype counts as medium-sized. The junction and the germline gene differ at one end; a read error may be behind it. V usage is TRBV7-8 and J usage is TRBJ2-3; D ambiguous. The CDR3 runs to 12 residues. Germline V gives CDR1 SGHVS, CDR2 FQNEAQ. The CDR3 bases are TGCGCCAGCAGCTCCTACACAGATACGCAGTATTTT. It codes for CASSSYTDTQYF.

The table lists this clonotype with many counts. The CDR3 region is CASSPRDNEQFF. The CDR3 DNA follows: TGTGCCAGCAGCCCCCGGGACAATGAGCAGTTCTTC. V and J are TRBV7-2 and TRBJ2-1; D remains ambiguous. Germline V lookup: CDR1 SGHTA, CDR2 FQGNSA. Trimming took off 5 bases at V and 5 bases at J, with 7 bases between the two ends. The CDR3 length is 12 residues.